This T cell receptor (beta chain) was obtained from a study of patients and donors after allogeneic stem cell transplantation. In TCRdb, the RT-PCR reads were re-called with MiXCR into one record per CDR3 protein. The sample includes roughly 880,000 distinct CDR3 sequences, approximately 19% of them seen just once. This clonotype has more than one count but fewer than ten. CDR3 length: 13 amino acids. Germline V gene sequence: CDR1 GTSNPN, CDR2 SVGIG (reference sequence). V was trimmed by 0 bases and J by 12 bases, leaving 18 bases between them. This sequence originates from a human donor who was either an allogeneic HSCT recipient or a stem cell or donor lymphocyte infusion donor (not recorded which). It is not recorded whose cells these are; they may come from a transplant donor. The rearrangement joins TRBV30 to TRBJ2-7; no reliable D call. Specimen: blood, either unsorted or a sorted T cell fraction (not recorded which). Here the CDR3 DNA reads TGTGCCTGGAGTGTCCGGGCCTCTTATCGGCTGTACTTC. It encodes CAWSVRASYRLYF.